The 27 T cell receptor beta chains below all came from one sample that was sequenced in a study of blood T cell repertoires in COVID-19. The repertoire was sequenced with immunoSEQ multiplex PCR; TCRdb's copy has only in-frame clones and lacks some. This repertoire shows more than 250,000 clones, 70% to 90% found once; its top ten account for less than 2.5%. Sequences were obtained from PBMCs or T cells enriched from blood (not recorded which). The receptors here all came from a man aged 25-40 years who had recovered from COVID-19.

This clone was seen more than once but under ten times. V and J are TRBV12-3 or TRBV12-4 and TRBJ2-2; no definite D call. V was shortened by 3 bases and J by 6 bases, with 2 bases between the two germline ends. The CDR3 is made up of 11 amino acids. The CDR3 sequence: CASSFAGELFF. CDR3 sequence (DNA): TGTGCCAGCAGTTTCGCCGGGGAGCTGTTTTTT.

The chain joins TRBV5-1 to TRBJ1-2; D remains ambiguous. The germline V gene encodes CDR1 SGHRS and CDR2 YFSETQ. V lost 0 bases to trimming and J lost 2 bases, with 8 bases between them. The CDR3 is 14 residues long. CDR3 amino acids: CASSLDSYNYGYTF. The CDR3 DNA reads as TGCGCCAGCAGCTTGGACTCTTACAACTATGGCTACACCTTC. The whole variable domain, filled in from reference TRBV5-1 and TRBJ1-2, reads KAGVTQTPRYLIKTRGQQVTLSCSPISGHRSVSWYQQTPGQGLQFLFEYFSETQRNKGNFPGRFSGRQFSNSRSEMNVSTLELGDSALYLCASSLDSYNYGYTFGSGTRLTVV.

The chain combines TRBV11-1 with TRBJ1-1; D is ambiguous. The CDR3 sequence is 15 residues long. V dropped 3 bases and J dropped 0 bases, with 11 bases sitting between them. Germline assignment: CDR1 SGHAT and CDR2 FQDESV (reference sequence). The CDR3 bases are TGTGCCAGCAGCTTGGCAGGAATAATGAACACTGAAGCTTTCTTT. Its protein is CASSLAGIMNTEAFF. The variable domain in full, completed from reference TRBV11-1 and TRBJ1-1, reads EAEVAQSPRYKITEKSQAVAFWCDPISGHATLYWYRQILGQGPELLVQFQDESVVDDSQLPKDRFSAERLKGVDSTLKIQPAELGDSAMYLCASSLAGIMNTEAFFGQGTRLTVV.

V is TRBV5-1 and J is TRBJ2-7, with TRBD1 identical over 7 bases. V shed 4 bases and J 3 bases; nucleotides not matched to a gene: 10. There are 15 residues in the CDR3. Germline CDR1 is SGHRS and CDR2 is YFSETQ. CDR3 protein: CASSRLGTDNYEQYF. The CDR3 DNA follows: TGCGCCAGCAGCCGTTTAGGGACAGATAACTACGAGCAGTACTTC.

This chain joins TRBV6-1 and TRBJ2-7; a possible D gene is TRBD2 (5 bases). Germline lookup yields CDR1 MNHNS and CDR2 SASEGT. V dropped 2 bases and J dropped 7 bases, with 18 bases sitting between them. There are 15 residues in the CDR3. CDR3 amino acids: CASSELRTPTGEQYF. The CDR3 DNA sequence: TGTGCCAGCAGTGAATTAAGGACTCCGACGGGGGAGCAGTACTTC.

The chain links TRBV7-6 to TRBJ2-1; the match to TRBD2 covers 15 bases. This CDR3 spans 18 amino acids. Germline CDR1 is SGHVS and CDR2 is FNYEAQ. Losses at the gene ends were 5 bases for V and 6 bases for J; bases not matched to a gene: 11. The DNA of the CDR3 is TGTGCCAGCAGCAAGGGACTAGCGGGGGGACCCCTTCCCAATGAGCAGTTCTTC. This codes for CASSKGLAGGPLPNEQFF.

The chain carries TRBV18 and TRBJ2-3, with 10 bases lining up with TRBD2. V lost 6 bases, J lost 4 bases, and 7 bases stayed unmatched. The length of the CDR3 is 15 residues. Germline V lookup: CDR1 KGHSH, CDR2 LQKENI. The CDR3 bases are TGTGCCAGCTCCTCAGCGGGGGGGCCCGCAGATACGCAGTATTTT. This gives the protein CASSSAGGPADTQYF.

V gene TRBV5-8 combines with J gene TRBJ2-7; D possibly corresponds to TRBD1 (6 bases). The CDR3 extends over 15 amino acids. Germline V gene data show CDR1 as SGHTS and CDR2 as YDEGEE. V lost 0 bases and J 3 bases, leaving 13 bases between the germline ends. The CDR3 reads CASSLGQGLVYEQYF. CDR3 sequence (DNA): TGTGCCAGCAGCTTGGGGCAGGGGTTGGTCTACGAGCAGTACTTC.

The chain uses TRBV19 and TRBJ1-5; D perhaps matches TRBD1 (5 bases). Germline assignment: CDR1 LNHDA and CDR2 SQIVND (reference sequence). V was clipped by 4 bases and J by 9 bases, with 25 bases between them. The CDR3 has 17 amino acids. In DNA, the CDR3 is TGTGCCAGTAGTACCTCCCCCGGAAGTCAGGGTCTTTGGCCCCAGCATTTT. Amino acids: CASSTSPGSQGLWPQHF.

The V and J genes are TRBV6-5 and TRBJ2-7, with 9 bases identical to TRBD2. V was clipped by 4 bases and J by 3 bases; unmatched bases: 4. Germline assignment: CDR1 MNHEY and CDR2 SVGAGI. This CDR3 comprises 14 residues. DNA for the CDR3: TGTGCCAGCAGTTTCGCGGGGGGGGGCTACGAGCAGTACTTC. Translation: CASSFAGGGYEQYF.

V gene TRBV6-1 combines with J gene TRBJ1-2, with D unresolved. Trimming stripped 1 base from V and 8 bases from J, with 11 bases between. The CDR3 consists of 13 residues. Germline V lookup: CDR1 MNHNS, CDR2 SASEGT. The CDR3 loop is CASSEVSIEGYTF. The CDR3 DNA reads as TGTGCCAGCAGTGAAGTATCTATAGAAGGCTACACCTTC.

The V gene is TRBV5-1, the J gene TRBJ1-1; D is unclear. There are 13 residues in the CDR3. The V gene's germline CDR1 is SGHRS and CDR2 YFSETQ. V was shortened by 4 bases and J by 5 bases, with 12 bases between the two germline ends. CDR3 sequence (DNA): TGCGCCAGCAGCGGAGGACGAGGGACTGAAGCTTTCTTT. Its protein is CASSGGRGTEAFF. Drawing the rest from reference TRBV5-1 and TRBJ1-1, the complete variable domain is KAGVTQTPRYLIKTRGQQVTLSCSPISGHRSVSWYQQTPGQGLQFLFEYFSETQRNKGNFPGRFSGRQFSNSRSEMNVSTLELGDSALYLCASSGGRGTEAFFGQGTRLTVV.

V is TRBV24-1 and J is TRBJ1-1, with D possibly matching TRBD1 (6 bases). From germline, CDR1 is KGHDR and CDR2 SFDVKD. V lost 0 bases and J lost 4, with 11 bases in between. The CDR3 consists of 15 residues. The CDR3 bases are TGTGCCACCAGTGATTTGGGGGGCGATACCACTGAAGCTTTCTTT. The encoded protein is CATSDLGGDTTEAFF.

The chain links TRBV18 to TRBJ2-1; the match to TRBD2 covers 10 bases. The germline V gene encodes CDR1 KGHSH and CDR2 LQKENI. With 1 base clipped from V and 7 bases from J, the junction kept 1 base outside the gene matches. The CDR3 length is 14 residues. The CDR3 region has the DNA TGTGCCAGCTCACCACTAGCGGGGGGAAATGAGCAGTTCTTC. Translation: CASSPLAGGNEQFF.

The V call is TRBV11-2, the J call TRBJ1-1, with D uncertain. Germline V gene sequence: CDR1 SGHAT, CDR2 FQNNGV. V lost 0 bases and J 10 bases, leaving 12 bases between the germline ends. CDR3 length equals 13 residues. The CDR3: CASSLDRKAGAFF. CDR3 sequence (DNA): TGTGCCAGCAGCTTAGATCGGAAGGCGGGAGCTTTCTTT. The entire variable domain, with the rest obtained from reference TRBV11-2 and TRBJ1-1, is as follows: EAGVAQSPRYKIIEKRQSVAFWCNPISGHATLYWYQQILGQGPKLLIQFQNNGVVDDSQLPKDRFSAERLKGVDSTLKIQPAKLEDSAVYLCASSLDRKAGAFFGQGTRLTVV.

V usage is TRBV10-3 and J usage is TRBJ1-1; D gene ambiguous. V was pared by 11 bases and J by 0 bases, with 13 bases between. CDR1 ENHRY and CDR2 SYGVKD come from the germline V gene. There are 13 residues in the CDR3. The CDR3 DNA is TGTGCCGTCCTCCGGGATCTGAACACTGAAGCTTTCTTT. Residues: CAVLRDLNTEAFF.

The chain combines TRBV7-9 with TRBJ2-1; D gene unclear. Germline lookup yields CDR1 SEHNR and CDR2 FQNEAQ (reference sequence). This CDR3 has 11 residues. Trimming stripped 5 bases from V and 9 bases from J, with 8 bases between. The CDR3 bases are TGTGCCAGCAGCCTGTACGGTGAGCAGTTCTTC. It yields the protein CASSLYGEQFF.

This clone was seen a single time. The rearrangement uses TRBV19 and TRBJ1-4, with no clear D. Germline CDR1 and CDR2: LNHDA and SQIVND (reference sequence). The germline V and J ends were trimmed by 2 bases and 7 bases, with 5 bases remaining between them. The CDR3 is made up of 12 amino acids. CDR3 DNA sequence: TGTGCCAGTAGTATAAATCTTGAAAAACTGTTTTTT. Translation: CASSINLEKLFF.

The genes are TRBV6-5 and TRBJ2-7, with D possibly matching TRBD1 (6 bases). The V end lost 2 bases, the J end lost 3 bases, and 17 bases lay between the germline ends. The germline CDR1 and CDR2 sequences are MNHEY and SVGAGI. The CDR3 is 16 residues long. CDR3 sequence (DNA): TGTGCCAGCAGTTACCTCACAGGGAAGATAGGCTACGAGCAGTACTTC. Its protein is CASSYLTGKIGYEQYF.

The chain uses TRBV7-3 and TRBJ2-1; 9 bases are a match to TRBD1. Per germline, CDR1 SGHTA and CDR2 FQGTGA. CDR3 length: 15 residues. Germline trimming cut 5 bases from V and 3 bases from J; bases unmatched to any gene: 5. CDR3 in DNA: TGTGCCAGCAGCCTTGGGACAGGGAACTACAATGAGCAGTTCTTC. Translated: CASSLGTGNYNEQFF.

The chain couples TRBV7-9 to TRBJ2-2; D remains ambiguous. The germline V gene encodes CDR1 SEHNR and CDR2 FQNEAQ (reference sequence). The ends were cut back, 5 bases at V and 1 base at J, with 11 bases in the middle. The CDR3 extends over 15 amino acids. CDR3 amino acids: CASSRWALNTGELFF. In nucleotides, the CDR3 is TGTGCCAGCAGCCGCTGGGCCCTGAACACCGGGGAGCTGTTTTTT. Full variable domain (rest looked up from reference TRBV7-9 and TRBJ2-2): DTGVSQNPRHKITKRGQNVTFRCDPISEHNRLYWYRQTLGQGPEFLTYFQNEAQLEKSRLLSDRFSAERPKGSFSTLEIQRTEQGDSAMYLCASSRWALNTGELFFGEGSRLTVL.

CDR3 loop: CASSPERMEYEQYF. In DNA form, the CDR3 reads TGTGCCAGCAGCCCGGAGAGGATGGAGTACGAGCAGTACTTC. This chain joins TRBV27 and TRBJ2-7; no clear D. V was clipped by 6 bases and J by 4 bases, with 16 bases between them. CDR3 size: 14 residues. Germline V gene data show CDR1 as MNHEY and CDR2 as SMNVEV (reference sequence).

The V gene is TRBV9, the J gene TRBJ1-1; D ambiguous. V was trimmed by 4 bases and J by 5 bases, leaving 15 bases between them. The V gene's germline CDR1 is SGDLS and CDR2 YYNGEE. The CDR3 totals 14 residues. As DNA, the CDR3 is TGTGCCAGCAGCCCCTGGGAGGGTGGGACTGAAGCTTTCTTT. The encoded protein is CASSPWEGGTEAFF.

The J gene is TRBJ1-5, the V gene TRBV9; TRBD1 aligns across 9 bases. This CDR3 spans 14 amino acids. The germline V gene has CDR1 SGDLS and CDR2 YYNGEE. J lost 7 bases, V lost 3 bases, and 5 bases had no gene match. The CDR3 DNA sequence: TGTGCCAGCAGCGCGGGACAGGGCTTCCAGCCCCAGCATTTT. It is translated as CASSAGQGFQPQHF. The variable domain in full, completed from reference TRBV9 and TRBJ1-5, reads DSGVTQTPKHLITATGQRVTLRCSPRSGDLSVYWYQQSLDQGLQFLIQYYNGEERAKGNILERFSAQQFPDLHSELNLSSLELGDSALYFCASSAGQGFQPQHFGDGTRLSIL.

The chain has TRBV10-3 and TRBJ2-1; TRBD2 matches 16 bases. The CDR3 runs 17 residues. V shed 3 bases, J shed 8 bases, and the junction held 7 bases outside the gene matches. Germline V lookup: CDR1 ENHRY, CDR2 SYGVKD. The CDR3 spells CAISERGTSGGADEQFF. The CDR3 DNA reads TGTGCCATCAGTGAAAGAGGGACTAGCGGGGGGGCCGATGAGCAGTTCTTC.

The chain joins TRBV6-5 to TRBJ1-5, with 7 bases that match TRBD1. Looked up from germline, CDR1 is MNHEY and CDR2 is SVGAGI. After removal of 6 bases from V and 7 bases from J, the junction contained 12 bases not matched to a gene. CDR3 size: 15 residues. The CDR3 nucleotides are TGTGCCAGCAGGCCCGACAGGGAGAAGGACCAGCCCCAGCATTTT. Its translation: CASRPDREKDQPQHF.

The gene calls are TRBV5-1 and TRBJ1-2; the D is unclear. V was clipped by 0 bases and J by 3 bases, with 15 bases between them. Germline V gene sequence: CDR1 SGHRS, CDR2 YFSETQ. The length of the CDR3 is 16 residues. CDR3 amino acids: CASSLDVARTDYGYTF. CDR3 DNA sequence: TGCGCCAGCAGCTTGGACGTTGCCAGAACCGACTATGGCTACACCTTC.